These 27 T cell receptor beta chains came from one sample sequenced in a study of beta chain features in type 1 diabetes. Every isolated RNA sample was fully reverse transcribed, so sequencing captured expressed TCRB transcripts. Produced via immunoSEQ multiplex PCR; TCRdb's table is partial and in-frame only. The sample shows hundreds of thousands of clones, around 28% of them seen only once. Input material: naive CD4+ T cells from blood. The receptors were gathered from a man between 18 and 29 years old in good health.

J is TRBJ2-1 and V is TRBV25-1, with TRBD2 matching over 10 bases. After removal of 3 bases from V and 6 bases from J, the junction contained 5 bases not matched to a gene. This CDR3 has 15 amino acids. Germline CDR1 is MGHDK and CDR2 is SYGVNS. CDR3 region: CASSDPSGSSNEQFF. CDR3 sequence (DNA): TGTGCCAGCAGTGATCCTAGCGGGAGTAGCAATGAGCAGTTCTTC. Complete variable domain (other parts from reference TRBV25-1 and TRBJ2-1): EADIYQTPRYLVIGTGKKITLECSQTMGHDKMYWYQQDPGMELHLIHYSYGVNSTEKGDLSSESTVSRIRTEHFPLTLESARPSHTSQYLCASSDPSGSSNEQFFGPGTRLTVL.

CDR3 bases: TGCGCCAGCACCCGGACCGCTAGCGGGACCCACGAGCAGTACTTC. This gives the protein CASTRTASGTHEQYF. The chain employs TRBV5-1 and TRBJ2-7, with 9 bases lining up with TRBD2. CDR3 size: 15 residues. The ends lost 6 bases at V and 5 bases at J; junction bases unmatched: 12. Germline lookup yields CDR1 SGHRS and CDR2 YFSETQ.

V and J are TRBV7-8 and TRBJ2-3; D is undetermined. This CDR3 has 15 residues. Trimming took off 3 bases at V and 0 bases at J, with 10 bases between the two ends. Germline V CDR1 and CDR2: SGHVS, FQNEAQ. In DNA, the CDR3 is TGTGCCAGCAGCTTCGACGGAGCTAGCACAGATACGCAGTATTTT. This codes for CASSFDGASTDTQYF.

Turning to this clone: At the DNA level, this CDR3 is encoded by other sequences in the same sample as well. This chain connects TRBV7-2 to TRBJ1-5; no clear D. This CDR3 is built from 15 residues. Looked up from germline, CDR1 is SGHTA and CDR2 is FQGNSA. V lost 5 bases and J lost 2, with 13 bases in between. The DNA for the CDR3 is TGTGCCAGCAGCCTGGGTGGGCTAGGCAATCAGCCCCAGCATTTT. Amino acids: CASSLGGLGNQPQHF.

The chain uses TRBV29-1 and TRBJ2-7, with no clear D. The CDR3 covers 13 residues. Germline V CDR1 and CDR2: SQVTM, ANQGSEA. Trimming pared 7 bases from V and 5 bases from J, leaving 18 bases between. The CDR3 DNA reads TGCAGCGCAGCCGAGCCCCGGGTCCACGAGCAGTACTTC. Amino acid sequence: CSAAEPRVHEQYF.

The chain is built from TRBV4-2 and TRBJ1-1, with TRBD1 as a possible D gene (6 bases). Trimming left V 0 bases short and J 3 bases short, with 8 bases between. The CDR3 covers 14 residues. Looked up from germline, CDR1 is LGHNA and CDR2 is YNFKEQ. CDR3 protein: CASSQEQGHTEAFF. Here the CDR3 DNA reads TGTGCCAGCAGCCAAGAACAGGGACACACTGAAGCTTTCTTT.

This sequence joins TRBV30 and TRBJ2-5, with 11 bases matching TRBD1. CDR1 is GTSNPN, CDR2 SVGIG, per germline (reference sequence). The CDR3 has 14 amino acids. V lost 4 bases to trimming and J lost 3 bases; unmatched junction nucleotides: 4. CDR3 DNA sequence: TGTGCCTGGAACCCGGGACAGGGGGAAGAGACCCAGTACTTC. Translated, it gives CAWNPGQGEETQYF.

This clone was observed a few times. The rearrangement links TRBV2 to TRBJ1-5; unclear D gene. V lost 4 bases and J lost 2, with 9 bases in between. The CDR3 runs 14 residues. Germline CDR1 and CDR2: SNHLY and FYNNEI. The CDR3 DNA is TGTGCCAGCAGTGGCAGCTCCGGCAATCAGCCCCAGCATTTT. Its protein is CASSGSSGNQPQHF.

V usage is TRBV15 and J usage is TRBJ2-4; 8 bases match TRBD2. The V and J ends lost 1 base and 8 bases, in that order; junction bases with no gene match: 7. Looked up from germline, CDR1 is LNHNV and CDR2 is YYDKDF (reference sequence). The CDR3 is 15 residues long. The CDR3 here is CATSRGEAGDYIQYF. The CDR3 DNA reads TGTGCCACCAGCAGAGGAGAAGCGGGAGACTACATTCAGTACTTC.

The genes are TRBV9 and TRBJ2-2; D is uncertain. With 0 bases removed from V and 1 base from J, the gap between germline ends came to 7 bases. The CDR3 is 15 residues long. Germline assignment: CDR1 SGDLS and CDR2 YYNGEE. CDR3: CASSVALWNTGELFF. CDR3 sequence (DNA): TGTGCCAGCAGCGTAGCCTTGTGGAACACCGGGGAGCTGTTTTTT.

The chain is built from TRBV27 and TRBJ2-1; D perhaps matches TRBD2 (6 bases). V lost 4 bases and J 7 bases, leaving 20 bases between the germline ends. Germline V gene lookup returns CDR1 MNHEY and CDR2 SMNVEV (reference sequence). The CDR3 has 16 amino acids. The CDR3 reads CASSSLAEGLGNEQFF. In DNA form, the CDR3 reads TGTGCCAGCAGTTCCTTAGCGGAAGGGCTGGGGAATGAGCAGTTCTTC.

This clone was seen a handful of times. V is TRBV6-5 and J is TRBJ2-2; TRBD1 might be the D (6 bases). Trimming left V 4 bases short and J 3 bases short, with 12 bases between. Germline CDR1 and CDR2: MNHEY and SVGAGI. The CDR3 contains 15 residues. For the CDR3, the DNA is TGTGCCAGCAGTTTAAGGGGGTGGGACACCGGGGAGCTGTTTTTT. Protein: CASSLRGWDTGELFF.

The J gene is TRBJ2-7, the V gene TRBV10-3, with TRBD1 matching over 7 bases. The germline gives CDR1 ENHRY, CDR2 SYGVKD. With 10 bases clipped from V and 4 bases from J, the junction kept 19 bases outside the gene matches. This CDR3 comprises 16 residues. The CDR3 spells CATSSGWIQGPYEQYF. The CDR3 DNA follows: TGTGCCACCTCTTCCGGGTGGATACAGGGGCCGTACGAGCAGTACTTC.

This chain joins TRBV4-2 and TRBJ2-3; D ambiguous. This CDR3 contains 12 residues. Germline CDR1 and CDR2: LGHNA and YNFKEQ. Trimming pared 4 bases from V and 6 bases from J, leaving 8 bases between. The CDR3 coding sequence is TGTGCCAGCAGCCCTCATTCGGATACGCAGTATTTT. Protein: CASSPHSDTQYF.

V usage is TRBV7-2 and J usage is TRBJ2-7; 7 bases agree with TRBD1. CDR1 and CDR2 (germline): SGHTA, FQGNSA. This CDR3 has 15 residues. V shed 1 base and J 5 bases; nucleotides not matched to a gene: 8. DNA of the CDR3: TGTGCCAGCAGCTTAGAAGGGGCTAGGGGGCACGAGCAGTACTTC. Its protein product is CASSLEGARGHEQYF.

This clone was recorded a few times. V is TRBV9 and J is TRBJ2-2; D is perhaps TRBD1 (5 bases). The germline V gene encodes CDR1 SGDLS and CDR2 YYNGEE. V was cut by 0 bases and J by 3 bases, with 12 bases left in between. This CDR3 has 16 amino acids. CDR3 residues: CASSVELRADTGELFF. In DNA, the CDR3 is TGTGCCAGCAGCGTAGAGCTCAGGGCCGACACCGGGGAGCTGTTTTTT.

The chain is built from TRBV2 and TRBJ2-5, with TRBD2 matching 7 bases. CDR1 is SNHLY and CDR2 is FYNNEI in the germline V gene. V was pared by 7 bases and J by 4 bases, with 9 bases of the junction left unmatched. The CDR3 has 14 residues. The CDR3 loop is CASMWTRAGETQYF. DNA of the CDR3: TGTGCCAGCATGTGGACTAGGGCGGGAGAGACCCAGTACTTC.

The rearrangement uses TRBV30 and TRBJ2-7, with TRBD1 matching 9 bases. The V gene end was trimmed by 2 bases and the J gene end by 2 bases; junction bases not matched to a gene: 7. The V gene's germline CDR1 is GTSNPN and CDR2 SVGIG (reference sequence). The CDR3 has 15 amino acids. The CDR3 spells CAWSIPWDRAYEQYF. The CDR3 coding sequence is TGTGCCTGGAGTATCCCGTGGGACAGGGCCTACGAGCAGTACTTC. Together with reference TRBV30 and TRBJ2-7, the CDR3 gives the full variable domain: SQTIHQWPATLVQPVGSPLSLECTVEGTSNPNLYWYRQAAGRGLQLLFYSVGIGQISSEVPQNLSASRPQDRQFILSSKKLLLSDSGFYLCAWSIPWDRAYEQYFGPGTRLTVT.

The chain joins TRBV25-1 to TRBJ2-7; 12 bases line up with TRBD1. Germline V gene data show CDR1 as MGHDK and CDR2 as SYGVNS. Trimming at V came to 6 bases and at J to 4 bases, leaving 4 bases not matched to a gene. CDR3 length: 14 amino acids. The CDR3 bases are TGTGCCAGCAGGGCGGGACAGGGGGCTTACGAGCAGTACTTC. Translating it yields CASRAGQGAYEQYF.

The chain employs TRBV29-1 and TRBJ2-5; the D gene is possibly TRBD2 (7 bases). The germline V and J ends were trimmed by 8 bases and 3 bases, with 13 bases remaining between them. Germline V gene lookup returns CDR1 SQVTM and CDR2 ANQGSEA. CDR3 length equals 12 residues. CDR3 protein: CSTIGGEETQYF. In DNA form, the CDR3 reads TGCAGCACAATAGGGGGGGAAGAGACCCAGTACTTC. The full variable domain, with the rest looked up from reference TRBV29-1 and TRBJ2-5, is SAVISQKPSRDICQRGTSLTIQCQVDSQVTMMFWYRQQPGQSLTLIATANQGSEATYESGFVIDKFPISRPNLTFSTLTVSNMSPEDSSIYLCSTIGGEETQYFGPGTRLLVL.

The rearrangement joins TRBV4-1 to TRBJ1-1; no clear D gene. Deletions cut 4 bases from V and 1 base from J, with 10 bases between. The CDR3 has 14 residues. CDR1 and CDR2 (germline): MGHRA, YSYEKL. CDR3 in DNA: TGCGCCAGCAGCCCATTAGTCCGGAACACTGAAGCTTTCTTT. This encodes CASSPLVRNTEAFF.

This clone was seen a handful of times. The V gene is TRBV4-1, the J gene TRBJ2-2, with 8 bases that match TRBD2. This CDR3 region has 17 residues. The junction had 9 bases not matched to a gene; V was cut back by 0 bases and J by 6 bases. Germline V gene lookup returns CDR1 MGHRA and CDR2 YSYEKL. CDR3 bases: TGCGCCAGCAGCCAAGATCCCAGCGGGAGTTACGCCGGGGAGCTGTTTTTT. It specifies CASSQDPSGSYAGELFF.

The chain carries TRBV2 and TRBJ2-7; TRBD1 might be the D (6 bases). V gave up 6 bases and J gave up 3 bases, with 15 bases separating them. The CDR3 totals 14 residues. CDR1 and CDR2 from the germline V gene are SNHLY and FYNNEI. Here the CDR3 reads CASRKAETGYEQYF. CDR3 coding DNA: TGTGCCAGCAGGAAAGCAGAGACAGGCTACGAGCAGTACTTC.

The V gene is TRBV5-1, the J gene TRBJ2-1; tentatively, D is TRBD2 (6 bases). Per germline, CDR1 SGHRS and CDR2 YFSETQ. The ends were cut back, 3 bases at V and 9 bases at J, with 16 bases in the middle. The CDR3 spans 14 residues. CDR3 coding DNA: TGCGCCAGCAGCTGGCGGGGTAGCGCTATTGAGCAGTTCTTC. Protein: CASSWRGSAIEQFF. Full variable domain (missing parts from reference TRBV5-1 and TRBJ2-1): KAGVTQTPRYLIKTRGQQVTLSCSPISGHRSVSWYQQTPGQGLQFLFEYFSETQRNKGNFPGRFSGRQFSNSRSEMNVSTLELGDSALYLCASSWRGSAIEQFFGPGTRLTVL.

The V and J genes are TRBV6-5 and TRBJ2-7, with TRBD2 matching over 7 bases. Per germline, CDR1 MNHEY and CDR2 SVGAGI. The CDR3 has 15 amino acids. The V segment lost 6 bases and the J segment 3 bases; nucleotides outside the gene matches: 11. CDR3 amino acids: CASSRGAGEGYEQYF. In DNA form, the CDR3 reads TGTGCCAGCAGCCGCGGGGCGGGAGAGGGCTACGAGCAGTACTTC.

The chain carries TRBV10-3 and TRBJ1-1, with TRBD1 identical over 9 bases. CDR3 length equals 13 residues. After removal of 10 bases from V and 1 base from J, the junction contained 4 bases not matched to a gene. In germline, CDR1 is ENHRY, CDR2 SYGVKD. The CDR3 bases are TGTGCCACCGAGGGACAGGGGAACACTGAAGCTTTCTTT. As protein: CATEGQGNTEAFF.

This sequence joins TRBV29-1 and TRBJ1-1, with 7 bases fitting TRBD1. V lost 6 bases to trimming and J lost 12 bases; unmatched junction nucleotides: 10. Germline V CDR1 and CDR2: SQVTM, ANQGSEA. The CDR3 has 11 residues. This CDR3 is CSVERDRESFF. The CDR3 DNA reads as TGCAGCGTCGAGAGAGACAGGGAATCTTTCTTT.